The 12 T cell receptor beta chains presented below share a single source sample, sequenced in a study of T-cell reconstitution after alpha-beta-depleted transplantation in children. Construction of the TCRbeta library involved unique molecular identifiers. TCRdb re-analysed the PCR reads in MiXCR, keeping a single row per CDR3 protein. The table includes approximately 800,000 distinct CDR3 sequences, less than 20% detected once. The source material was PBMCs, mostly from graft donor cells, sampled 360 days after TCRalphabeta/CD19-depleted stem cell transplant. All receptors derive from a male patient between 5 and 17 years old who had a stem cell transplant for acute lymphoblastic leukemia, so the T cells may come from the graft donor.

This clonotype was counted ten times or more. This chain uses TRBV5-1 with TRBJ2-3, with D unresolved. V was clipped by 3 bases and J by 4 bases, with 9 bases between them. Germline V CDR1 and CDR2: SGHRS, YFSETQ. The CDR3 runs 13 residues. The CDR3 loop reads CASSWRTADTQYF. The DNA of the CDR3 is TGCGCCAGCAGCTGGCGGACGGCAGATACGCAGTATTTT. The full variable domain, rest sourced from reference TRBV5-1 and TRBJ2-3, is KAGVTQTPRYLIKTRGQQVTLSCSPISGHRSVSWYQQTPGQGLQFLFEYFSETQRNKGNFPGRFSGRQFSNSRSEMNVSTLELGDSALYLCASSWRTADTQYFGPGTRLTVL.

This chain's CDR3 is CASSAGNTDTQYF. The CDR3 DNA sequence: TGTGCCAGCTCAGCGGGAAACACAGATACGCAGTATTTT. J is TRBJ2-3 and V is TRBV18, with D possibly matching TRBD2 (6 bases). The germline V and J ends were trimmed by 5 bases and 2 bases, with 8 bases remaining between them. The CDR3 totals 13 residues. Germline assignment: CDR1 KGHSH and CDR2 LQKENI.

This clonotype was counted between two and nine times. The chain couples TRBV5-1 to TRBJ1-4, with D unclear. The CDR3 is 14 amino acids. Germline CDR1 SGHRS, CDR2 YFSETQ. Trimming removed 4 bases at V and 3 bases at J, with 10 bases between. The CDR3 nucleotides read TGCGCCAGCAGCGGTCCCGGGTCTAATGAAAAACTGTTTTTT. It translates to CASSGPGSNEKLFF.

Only a few counts were recorded for this clonotype. The chain uses TRBV15 and TRBJ1-1; 7 bases agree with TRBD1. The CDR3 spans 16 residues. J was trimmed by 5 bases and V by 3 bases; bases with no gene match: 12. CDR1 and CDR2 (germline): LNHNV, YYDKDF (reference sequence). The CDR3 protein is CATSSRTRTGRTEAFF. The CDR3 DNA sequence: TGTGCCACCAGCAGTCGGACCCGGACAGGACGGACTGAAGCTTTCTTT.

This clonotype was recorded a few times. The CDR3 protein is CASSPLAGGPPDTQYF. The CDR3 region has the DNA TGTGCCAGCAGCCCACTAGCGGGAGGTCCCCCAGATACGCAGTATTTT. The chain links TRBV3-1 to TRBJ2-3, with TRBD2 identical over 12 bases. This CDR3 has 16 amino acids. The V gene end was trimmed by 4 bases and the J gene end by 4 bases; junction bases not matched to a gene: 6. CDR1 is LGHDT, CDR2 YNNKEL, per germline (reference sequence).

CDR3: CASSLSGPSSYNEQFF. Written as DNA, the CDR3 is TGTGCCAGCAGCCTGTCGGGACCAAGCTCCTACAATGAGCAGTTCTTC. V and J are TRBV9 and TRBJ2-1; the D call may be TRBD1 or TRBD2 (5 bases each). The CDR3 runs to 16 residues. V lost 4 bases, J lost 0 bases, and 14 bases lay in between. The germline gives CDR1 SGDLS, CDR2 YYNGEE.

The rearrangement joins TRBV4-2 to TRBJ1-1, with unresolved D. The germline gives CDR1 LGHNA, CDR2 YNFKEQ. Deletions cut 0 bases from V and 8 bases from J, with 7 bases between. The CDR3 runs to 12 residues. The CDR3 DNA is TGTGCCAGCAGCCAAGAGATCGGCGAAGCTTTCTTT. It translates to CASSQEIGEAFF.

This clonotype has a handful of counts. The rearrangement uses TRBV7-3 and TRBJ2-6; D gene ambiguous. This CDR3 has 16 amino acids. Trimming removed 1 base at V and 1 base at J, with 8 bases between. Germline CDR1 is SGHTA and CDR2 is FQGTGA. The CDR3 sequence: CASSLKAGSGANVLTF. DNA of the CDR3: TGTGCCAGCAGCTTAAAGGCCGGGTCTGGGGCCAACGTCCTGACTTTC.

This clonotype appeared many times. The gene calls are TRBV15 and TRBJ1-6; the D is unclear. Trimming took 2 bases from V and 15 from J, leaving 14 bases between them. Germline lookup yields CDR1 LNHNV and CDR2 YYDKDF (reference sequence). The CDR3 loop spans 13 amino acids. CDR3 sequence reads: CATSRYTDVLLHF. CDR3 nucleotides: TGTGCCACCAGCAGATATACAGATGTCCTCCTCCACTTT. Complete variable domain (other parts from reference TRBV15 and TRBJ1-6): DAMVIQNPRYQVTQFGKPVTLSCSQTLNHNVMYWYQQKSSQAPKLLFHYYDKDFNNEADTPDNFQSRRPNTSFCFLDIRSPGLGDTAMYLCATSRYTDVLLHFGNGTRLTVT.

This clonotype was observed a few times. The chain links TRBV20-1 to TRBJ2-3, with D perhaps TRBD2 (6 bases). Germline CDR1 is DFQATT and CDR2 is SNEGSKA (reference sequence). V dropped 3 bases and J dropped 4 bases, with 23 bases sitting between them. The CDR3 is 17 amino acids. CDR3 nucleotide sequence: TGCAGTGCTAGCCCGGCATTAGCGGCATTTGGCGCAGATACGCAGTATTTT. Translated: CSASPALAAFGADTQYF.

This clonotype has ten or more counts. This sequence joins TRBV7-9 and TRBJ1-1; D gene ambiguous. The V gene's germline CDR1 is SEHNR and CDR2 FQNEAQ (reference sequence). The CDR3 has 11 amino acids. Deletions cut 8 bases from V and 3 bases from J, with 7 bases between. The DNA of the CDR3 is TGTGCCAGCGGAACCTACACTGAAGCTTTCTTT. Its translation is CASGTYTEAFF.

In its sample, this clonotype was seen a few times. The V gene is TRBV12-3 or TRBV12-4, the J gene TRBJ2-2; 8 bases are a match to TRBD1. The length of the CDR3 is 12 residues. V gave up 6 bases and J gave up 7 bases; unmatched junction bases: 1. CDR3 bases: TGTGCCAGCAGCGGACAGGGCGGGGAGCTGTTTTTT. As protein: CASSGQGGELFF.